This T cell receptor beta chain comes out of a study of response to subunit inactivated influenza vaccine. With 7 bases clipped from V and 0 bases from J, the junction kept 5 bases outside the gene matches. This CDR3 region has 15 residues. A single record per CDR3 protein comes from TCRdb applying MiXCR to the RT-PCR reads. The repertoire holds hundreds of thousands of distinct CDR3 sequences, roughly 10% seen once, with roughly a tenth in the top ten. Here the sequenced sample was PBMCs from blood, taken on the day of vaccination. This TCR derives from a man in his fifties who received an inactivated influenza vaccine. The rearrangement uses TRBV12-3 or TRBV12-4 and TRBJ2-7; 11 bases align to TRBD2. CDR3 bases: TGTGCCAGCACCTTAGCGGGAGGGTCCTCCTACGAGCAGTACTTC. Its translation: CASTLAGGSSYEQYF.